A selection of T cell receptor beta chains follows, all from one sample in a study of T cells in Graves' hyperthyroidism and ophthalmopathy. TCRdb used MiXCR to reprocess the multiplex PCR reads, holding one entry per CDR3 protein. The sample gives approximately 510,000 distinct CDR3 sequences, about 46% of which show up once; around two fifths is in the top ten. Input material: peripheral blood or thyroid tissue (not recorded which). The receptors shown here come from an adult woman with Graves' disease, either hyperthyroidism or ophthalmopathy (not recorded which). CDR3s leave out the opening cysteine and the closing phenylalanine or tryptophan.

SASQREYTGDDGYT TRBJ1-2 14 TRBV20-1
SVAPPTYGYT TRBJ1-2 10 TRBV29-1
ASSQRRIEAF TRBJ1-1 10 TRBV19
ASSRRETGELF TRBJ2-2 11 TRBV6-2/TRBV6-3
ASMVVRGAGANVLT TRBJ2-6 14 TRBV5-1
ASSIVPGTSAYEQY TRBJ2-7 14 TRBV19
ASSVAFGTGGIYGYT TRBJ1-2 15 TRBV9
ASRTQGTVNTEAF TRBJ1-1 13 TRBV7-9
ASSQGTGESSNQPQH TRBJ1-5 15 TRBV4-1
AISPWRDGNTGELF TRBJ2-2 14 TRBV10-3
ASSDQGAPGNTIY TRBJ1-3 13 TRBV7-9
ATSRGGLQH TRBJ1-5 9 TRBV15
ASRPGRYSGTEAF TRBJ1-1 13 TRBV7-2
SACPGTANTEAF TRBJ1-1 12 TRBV29-1
ASAPGGGKRTEAF TRBJ1-1 13 TRBV19
AISAESNQPQH TRBJ1-5 11 TRBV10-3
ASSSPGTGSYGYT TRBJ1-2 13 TRBV7-2
ASSAQTAPGGQPQH TRBJ1-5 14 TRBV2
SVEELTGGESGYT TRBJ1-2 13 TRBV29-1
ASSVGVGQETQY TRBJ2-5 12 TRBV9
ASSRDNISPLH TRBJ1-6 11 TRBV2
ASSLGTGANSQETQY TRBJ2-5 15 TRBV5-1
AGRQGVSEKLF TRBJ1-4 11 TRBV2
ASRQRYSDYGYT TRBJ1-2 12 TRBV6-6
ATRRALYTDTQY TRBJ2-3 12 TRBV10-3